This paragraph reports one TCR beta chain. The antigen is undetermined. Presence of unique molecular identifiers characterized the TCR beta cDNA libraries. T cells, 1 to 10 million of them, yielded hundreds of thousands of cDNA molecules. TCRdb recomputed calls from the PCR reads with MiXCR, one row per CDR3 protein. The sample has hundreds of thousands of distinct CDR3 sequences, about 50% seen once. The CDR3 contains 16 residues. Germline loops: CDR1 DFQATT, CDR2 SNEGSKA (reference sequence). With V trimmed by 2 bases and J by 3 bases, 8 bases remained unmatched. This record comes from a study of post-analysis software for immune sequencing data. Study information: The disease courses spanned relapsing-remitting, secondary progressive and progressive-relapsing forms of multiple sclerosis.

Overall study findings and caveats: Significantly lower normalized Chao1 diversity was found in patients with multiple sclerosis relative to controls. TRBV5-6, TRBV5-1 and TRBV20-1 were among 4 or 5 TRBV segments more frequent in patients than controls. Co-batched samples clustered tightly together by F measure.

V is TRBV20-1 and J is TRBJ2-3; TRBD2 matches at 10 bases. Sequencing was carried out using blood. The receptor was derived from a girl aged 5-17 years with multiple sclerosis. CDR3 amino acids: CSARRLAGAETDTQYF. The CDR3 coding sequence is TGCAGTGCTAGACGTCTAGCGGGGGCCGAGACAGATACGCAGTATTTT.